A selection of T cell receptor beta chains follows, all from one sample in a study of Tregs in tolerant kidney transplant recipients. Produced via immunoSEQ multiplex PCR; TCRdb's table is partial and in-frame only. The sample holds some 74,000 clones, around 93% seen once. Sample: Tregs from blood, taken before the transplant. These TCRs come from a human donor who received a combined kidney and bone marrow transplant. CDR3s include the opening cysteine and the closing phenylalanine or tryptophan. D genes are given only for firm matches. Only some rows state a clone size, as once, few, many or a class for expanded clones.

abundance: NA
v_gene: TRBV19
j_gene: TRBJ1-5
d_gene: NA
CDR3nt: TGTGCCAGTAGTATAGATCTTTCGGCCAGGGCCCTCAATCAGCCCCAGCATTTT
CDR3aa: CASSIDLSARALNQPQHF

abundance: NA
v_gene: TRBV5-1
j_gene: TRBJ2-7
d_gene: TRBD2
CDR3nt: TGCGCCAGCAGCTTTTCTAGCGGGAAGCCCTACGAGCAGTACTTC
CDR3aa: CASSFSSGKPYEQYF

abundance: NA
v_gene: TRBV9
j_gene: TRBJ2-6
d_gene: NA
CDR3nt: TGTGCCAGCAGCGTAGGCCAGGAGACCCGCTCTGGGGCCAACGTCCTGACTTTC
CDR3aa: CASSVGQETRSGANVLTF

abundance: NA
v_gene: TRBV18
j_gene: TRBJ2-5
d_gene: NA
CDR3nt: TGTGCCAGCTCGGCCGAGGAGGAGACCCAGTACTTC
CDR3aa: CASSAEEETQYF

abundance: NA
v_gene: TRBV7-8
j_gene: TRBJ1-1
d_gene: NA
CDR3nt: TGTGCCAGCAGCTTGTCCCGCGCACAGCGATCTGATGAAGCTTTCTTT
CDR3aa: CASSLSRAQRSDEAFF

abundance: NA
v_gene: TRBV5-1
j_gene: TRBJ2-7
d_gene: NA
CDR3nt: TGCGCCAGCAGCCTCCCAGGGTACGAGCAGTACTTC
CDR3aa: CASSLPGYEQYF

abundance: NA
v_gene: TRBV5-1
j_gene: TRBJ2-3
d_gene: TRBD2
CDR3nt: TGCGCCAGCAGCGCCAGACTAGCGGGAGGCCATACGCAGTATTTT
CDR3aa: CASSARLAGGHTQYF

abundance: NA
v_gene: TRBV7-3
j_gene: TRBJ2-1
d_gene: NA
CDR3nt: TGTGCCAGCAGCCGGAGTAGGCAGGATGAGCAGTTCTTC
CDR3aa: CASSRSRQDEQFF

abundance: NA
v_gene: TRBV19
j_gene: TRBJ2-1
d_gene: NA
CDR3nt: TGTGCCACGACCCCAGCGGGCGGTAATGAGCAGTTCTTC
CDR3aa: CATTPAGGNEQFF

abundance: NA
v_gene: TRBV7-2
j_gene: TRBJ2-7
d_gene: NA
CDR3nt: TGTGCCAGCAGCTTATCTCTGGGACTCTACGAGCAGTACTTC
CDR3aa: CASSLSLGLYEQYF

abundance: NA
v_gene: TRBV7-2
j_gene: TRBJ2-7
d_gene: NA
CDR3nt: TGTGCCAGCAGCTTAGACCCCAAAAACTCCTACGAGCAGTACTTC
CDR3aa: CASSLDPKNSYEQYF

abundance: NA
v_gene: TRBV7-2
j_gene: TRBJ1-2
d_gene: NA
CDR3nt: TGTGCCAGTCGACGCGGGGGGCACTATGGCTACACCTTC
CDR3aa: CASRRGGHYGYTF

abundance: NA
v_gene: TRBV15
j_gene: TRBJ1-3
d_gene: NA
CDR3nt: TGTGCCACCAGCGTACGATCGGGACGCCTAGTCTCTGGAAACACCATATATTTT
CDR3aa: CATSVRSGRLVSGNTIYF

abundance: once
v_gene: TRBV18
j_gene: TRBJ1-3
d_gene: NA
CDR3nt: TGTGCCAGCTCACCCGGGATCACCATATATTTT
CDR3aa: CASSPGITIYF

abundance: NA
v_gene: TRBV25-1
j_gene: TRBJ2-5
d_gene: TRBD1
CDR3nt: TGTGCCAGCGCAAGGACAGGGTACCAAGAGACCCAGTACTTC
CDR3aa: CASARTGYQETQYF

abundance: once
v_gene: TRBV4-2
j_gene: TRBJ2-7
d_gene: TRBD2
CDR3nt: TGTGCCAGCAGCCAACAATCCCCGGGGGGGCTAGGGACAAGGTTCTACGAGCAGTACTTC
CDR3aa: CASSQQSPGGLGTRFYEQYF

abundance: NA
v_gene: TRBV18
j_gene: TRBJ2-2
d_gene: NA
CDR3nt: TGTGCCAGCTCCCCAGGGTTTTCCGCCGGGGAGCTGTTTTTT
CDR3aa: CASSPGFSAGELFF

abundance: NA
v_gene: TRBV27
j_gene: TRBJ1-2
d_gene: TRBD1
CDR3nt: TGTGCCAGCAGTCCAACGCAAAGGACAGGGAGTGGCTACACCTTC
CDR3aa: CASSPTQRTGSGYTF

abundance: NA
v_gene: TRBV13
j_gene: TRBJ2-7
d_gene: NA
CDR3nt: TGTGCCAGCAGCCAGTACTACGGACCGGGGGAAGGGTTTTCCTTTGGCTCCTACGAGCAGTACTTC
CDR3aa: CASSQYYGPGEGFSFGSYEQYF

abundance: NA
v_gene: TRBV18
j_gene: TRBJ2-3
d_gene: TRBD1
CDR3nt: TGTGCCAGCTCACAATTCGGGACAGGAGATATAGATACGCAGTATTTT
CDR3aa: CASSQFGTGDIDTQYF

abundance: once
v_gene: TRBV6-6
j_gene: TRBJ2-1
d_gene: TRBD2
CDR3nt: TGTGCCAGCAGTTCCGGGGGGAGCGGGAGCAATGAGCAGTTCTTC
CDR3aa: CASSSGGSGSNEQFF

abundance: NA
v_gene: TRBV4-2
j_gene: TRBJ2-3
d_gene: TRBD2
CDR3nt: TGTGCCAGCAGCCAAGCTAGCGGAGGCACAGATACGCAGTATTTT
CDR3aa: CASSQASGGTDTQYF

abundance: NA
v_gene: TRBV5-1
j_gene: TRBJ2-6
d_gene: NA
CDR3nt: TGCGCCAGCAGCTCTACTTCTGGGGCCAACGTCCTGACTTTC
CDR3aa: CASSSTSGANVLTF

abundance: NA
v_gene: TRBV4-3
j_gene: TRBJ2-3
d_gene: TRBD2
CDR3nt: TGCGCCAGCAGCCAAGGGCCTAGCGGTCCGGGTACGCAGTATTTT
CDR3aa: CASSQGPSGPGTQYF

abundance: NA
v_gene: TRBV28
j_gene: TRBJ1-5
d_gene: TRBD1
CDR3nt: TGTGCCAGCAGTTCGCCCGGGACAGGGGGGAACCGGCGGCATTTT
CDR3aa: CASSSPGTGGNRRHF

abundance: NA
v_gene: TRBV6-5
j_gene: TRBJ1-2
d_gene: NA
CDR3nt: TGTGCCAGCACCCAAGGGGGGGGCGGGGGCTACACCTTC
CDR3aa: CASTQGGGGGYTF

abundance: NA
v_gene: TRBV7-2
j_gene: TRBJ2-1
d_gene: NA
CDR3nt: TGTGCCAGCACCCGACCCCAGGGGTTGAGGGAGCAGTTCTTC
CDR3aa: CASTRPQGLREQFF

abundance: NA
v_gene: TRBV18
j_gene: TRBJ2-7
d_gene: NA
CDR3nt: TGTGCCAGCTCACCAAGGGGCAGGAGCGGCGAGCAGTACTTC
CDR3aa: CASSPRGRSGEQYF

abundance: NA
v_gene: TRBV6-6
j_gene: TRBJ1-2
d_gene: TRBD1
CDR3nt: TGTGCCAGCAGATCGGGACAGGACTTGAAGGGCTACACCTTC
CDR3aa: CASRSGQDLKGYTF

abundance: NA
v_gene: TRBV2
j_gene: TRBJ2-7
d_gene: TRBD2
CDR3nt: TGTGCCAGCAGTACTCTAGCGGGCCAACAGGAGCAGTACTTC
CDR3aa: CASSTLAGQQEQYF

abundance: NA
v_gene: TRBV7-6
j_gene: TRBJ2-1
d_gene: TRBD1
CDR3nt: TGTGCCAGCAGCCGATCGACAGGGGACTTGGGGAATGAGCAGTTCTTC
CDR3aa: CASSRSTGDLGNEQFF

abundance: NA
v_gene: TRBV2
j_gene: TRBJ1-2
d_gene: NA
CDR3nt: TGTGCCAGCACCCGCCCGAGGGCCTACAGGGACGCCTATGGCTACACCTTC
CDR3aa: CASTRPRAYRDAYGYTF

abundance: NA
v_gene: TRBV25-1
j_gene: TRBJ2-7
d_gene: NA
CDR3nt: TGTGCCAGCAGTGACGTGCGGGGACAGTCCTACGAGCAGTACTTC
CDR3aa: CASSDVRGQSYEQYF

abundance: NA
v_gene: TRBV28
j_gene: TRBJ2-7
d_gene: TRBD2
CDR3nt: TGTGCCAGCAGTGTCGGGACTAGCGGGTACGAGCAGTACTTC
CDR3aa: CASSVGTSGYEQYF

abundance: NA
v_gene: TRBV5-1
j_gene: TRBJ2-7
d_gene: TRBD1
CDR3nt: TGCGCCAGCAGCACCCCAACAGGGGGAGGCGTATACGAGCAGTACTTC
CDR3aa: CASSTPTGGGVYEQYF

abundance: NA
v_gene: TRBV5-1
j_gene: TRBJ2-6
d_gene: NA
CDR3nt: TGCGCCAGCAGCCAAGGTTCCTCTGGGGCCAACGTCCTGACTTTC
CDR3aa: CASSQGSSGANVLTF

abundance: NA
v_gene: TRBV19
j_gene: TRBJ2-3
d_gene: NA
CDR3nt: TGTGCCAGTAGTACCCCTGGGACAGATACGCAGTATTTT
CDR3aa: CASSTPGTDTQYF

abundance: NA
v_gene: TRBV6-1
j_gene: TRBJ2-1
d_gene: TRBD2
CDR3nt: TGTGCCAGCAGTGGCCGACTAGCGGGACTATACAATGAGCAGTTCTTC
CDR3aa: CASSGRLAGLYNEQFF

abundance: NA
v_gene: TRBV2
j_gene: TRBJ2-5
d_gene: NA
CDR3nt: TGTGCCAGCAATGCCCGCAGTTGGGGGGAGACCCAGTACTTC
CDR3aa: CASNARSWGETQYF

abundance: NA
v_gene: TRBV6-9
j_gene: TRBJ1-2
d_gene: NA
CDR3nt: TGTGCCAGCAGTTCGGACGGGGTCGACTATGGCTACACCTTC
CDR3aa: CASSSDGVDYGYTF

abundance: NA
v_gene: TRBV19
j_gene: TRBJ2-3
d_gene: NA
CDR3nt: TGTGCCAGTAGTATCCTCCAGAGCGCAGATACGCAGTATTTT
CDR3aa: CASSILQSADTQYF

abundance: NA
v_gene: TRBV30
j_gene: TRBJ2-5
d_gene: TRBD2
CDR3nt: TGTGCCTGGAGCCTAAGTGGGACTAGCGGTCTAGCCCAGTACTTC
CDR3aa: CAWSLSGTSGLAQYF